Below are 13 T cell receptor beta chains sequenced from a single sample in a study of radiation and T cells in renal cell carcinoma. Time point: blood 2 weeks post-SBRT. Documented treatment: 15 Gy SBRT to primary tumor, nephrectomy 4 weeks later. The method was immunoSEQ multiplex PCR; TCRdb's version includes in-frame clones alone and lacks a portion of them. The sample includes about 120,000 clones, about 81% seen only once; the top ten take about 5.3%. This specimen consisted of blood, obtained from a patient whose treatment included radiotherapy and nephrectomy. These receptor sequences come from a man between 45 and 60 years old with renal cell carcinoma.

V is TRBV5-1 and J is TRBJ2-6, with D unresolved. Deletions cut 0 bases from V and 0 bases from J, with 10 bases between. CDR3 size: 17 residues. Germline V gene sequence: CDR1 SGHRS, CDR2 YFSETQ. The CDR3 loop is CASSLVLQSSGANVLTF. The CDR3 region has the DNA TGCGCCAGCAGCTTGGTATTACAGAGCTCTGGGGCCAACGTCCTGACTTTC.

The rearrangement uses TRBV5-1 and TRBJ2-2; TRBD1 might be the D (6 bases). The germline V gene encodes CDR1 SGHRS and CDR2 YFSETQ. The V and J ends lost 0 bases and 7 bases respectively, with 13 bases between them. This CDR3 has 15 residues. In DNA, the CDR3 is TGCGCCAGCAGCTTGGACAGGGATTATGACGGGGAGCTGTTTTTT. Translating it yields CASSLDRDYDGELFF. The full variable domain, completed using reference TRBV5-1 and TRBJ2-2, is KAGVTQTPRYLIKTRGQQVTLSCSPISGHRSVSWYQQTPGQGLQFLFEYFSETQRNKGNFPGRFSGRQFSNSRSEMNVSTLELGDSALYLCASSLDRDYDGELFFGEGSRLTVL.

The rearrangement uses TRBV7-2 and TRBJ1-4; D is undetermined. Germline assignment: CDR1 SGHTA and CDR2 FQGNSA. The CDR3 covers 13 residues. V was cut by 6 bases and J by 5 bases, with 10 bases left in between. The CDR3 DNA sequence: TGTGCCAGCAGTAATACAGTCAATGAAAAACTGTTTTTT. Its translation is CASSNTVNEKLFF. Full variable domain (outside the CDR3, taken from reference TRBV7-2 and TRBJ1-4): GAGVSQSPSNKVTEKGKDVELRCDPISGHTALYWYRQSLGQGLEFLIYFQGNSAPDKSGLPSDRFSAERTGGSVSTLTIQRTQQEDSAVYLCASSNTVNEKLFFGSGTQLSVL.

The chain employs TRBV27 and TRBJ2-3; D remains ambiguous. Trimming removed 4 bases from V and 4 bases from J, with 21 bases in between. In germline, CDR1 is MNHEY, CDR2 SMNVEV (reference sequence). CDR3 length equals 17 residues. CDR3 sequence reads: CASSSRLEMDNPDTQYF. For the CDR3, the DNA is TGTGCCAGCAGTTCGCGGCTGGAGATGGATAATCCAGATACGCAGTATTTT.

This chain uses TRBV4-1 with TRBJ2-7; TRBD1 matches 12 bases. Germline trimming cut 1 base from V and 7 bases from J; bases unmatched to any gene: 11. From germline, CDR1 is MGHRA and CDR2 YSYEKL. The CDR3 length is 17 residues. The CDR3 sequence: CASSQVPGTGGSREQYF. CDR3 in DNA: TGCGCCAGCAGCCAAGTCCCCGGGACAGGGGGCTCTCGGGAGCAGTACTTC.

This clone was counted once. The chain couples TRBV7-8 to TRBJ2-1; 11 nucleotides match TRBD2. This CDR3 is 16 amino acids long. Germline loops: CDR1 SGHVS, CDR2 FQNEAQ. V lost 5 bases and J lost 1; bases outside the gene matches: 4. The DNA of the CDR3 is TGTGCCAGCAGCATAACTAGCGGGGGATCCTACAATGAGCAGTTCTTC. Its translation is CASSITSGGSYNEQFF.

This clone was counted only a few times. The chain couples TRBV12-5 to TRBJ1-1, with no clear D. Germline V gene sequence: CDR1 LGHNT, CDR2 FRNRAP. V lost 5 bases and J lost 3, with 10 bases in between. The CDR3 has 13 residues. The chain's CDR3 is CASGRAPDTEAFF. In DNA form, the CDR3 reads TGTGCTAGTGGTCGGGCCCCGGACACTGAAGCTTTCTTT.

The V and J genes are TRBV29-1 and TRBJ2-3; D is perhaps TRBD2 (6 bases). Trimming took 7 bases from V and 4 from J, leaving 9 bases between them. Germline assignment: CDR1 SQVTM and CDR2 ANQGSEA. The CDR3 length is 11 residues. The CDR3 coding sequence is TGCAGCGGACTAGAGGCAGATACGCAGTATTTT. This sequence encodes CSGLEADTQYF.

This chain links TRBV7-8 with TRBJ1-1; TRBD1 is a possible D gene (5 bases). Germline values: CDR1 SGHVS, CDR2 FQNEAQ. V was cut by 1 base and J by 2 bases, with 11 bases left in between. The CDR3 is 15 residues long. This CDR3 reads CASSLVDRGNTEAFF. In DNA form, the CDR3 reads TGTGCCAGCAGCTTAGTAGACAGAGGAAACACTGAAGCTTTCTTT. Together with reference TRBV7-8 and TRBJ1-1, the CDR3 gives the full variable domain: GAGVSQSPRYKVAKRGQDVALRCDPISGHVSLFWYQQALGQGPEFLTYFQNEAQLDKSGLPSDRFFAERPEGSVSTLKIQRTQQEDSAVYLCASSLVDRGNTEAFFGQGTRLTVV.

The genes are TRBV5-1 and TRBJ2-2; D call uncertain. CDR3 length: 13 amino acids. CDR1 and CDR2 from the germline V gene are SGHRS and YFSETQ. The V end was cut by 4 bases, the J end by 4 bases, with 8 bases between. The CDR3 sequence: CASSPVSTGELFF. The DNA of the CDR3 is TGCGCCAGCAGCCCCGTATCCACCGGGGAGCTGTTTTTT. The full variable domain, rest sourced from reference TRBV5-1 and TRBJ2-2, is KAGVTQTPRYLIKTRGQQVTLSCSPISGHRSVSWYQQTPGQGLQFLFEYFSETQRNKGNFPGRFSGRQFSNSRSEMNVSTLELGDSALYLCASSPVSTGELFFGEGSRLTVL.

V and J are TRBV6-1 and TRBJ1-3; 7 bases match TRBD1. The CDR3 runs to 19 residues. After removal of 0 bases from V and 0 bases from J, the junction contained 11 bases not matched to a gene. Germline CDR1 is MNHNS and CDR2 is SASEGT. CDR3 loop: CASSEAPIRQGHSGNTIYF. Here the CDR3 DNA reads TGTGCCAGCAGTGAAGCGCCTATCCGACAGGGCCACTCTGGAAACACCATATATTTT.

V usage is TRBV7-6 and J usage is TRBJ2-7, with 13 bases that match TRBD2. Germline CDR1 is SGHVS and CDR2 is FNYEAQ. The CDR3 extends over 14 amino acids. The V and J ends lost 1 base and 6 bases, in that order; junction bases with no gene match: 0. The CDR3 here is CASSLGLAGGEQYF. For the CDR3, the DNA is TGTGCCAGCAGCTTAGGACTAGCGGGAGGCGAGCAGTACTTC.

V is TRBV6-6 and J is TRBJ1-2, with D unresolved. The CDR3 sequence is 14 residues long. V was clipped by 3 bases and J by 8 bases, with 16 bases between them. CDR1 is MNHNY, CDR2 SVGAGI, per germline (reference sequence). CDR3 bases: TGTGCCAGCAGTTATAGGCAGTATCTAGTAGGCTACACCTTC. It specifies CASSYRQYLVGYTF.